The 11 T cell receptor beta chains reported below all come from one sample, sequenced in a study of T cell responses to AZD1222 COVID-19 vaccine. The data were produced by immunoSEQ multiplex PCR, yet TCRdb's version contains in-frame clones alone and is incomplete. The profile shows over 150,000 clones, approximately 92% of them singletons. The source material was peripheral blood, sampled on day 0 of AZD1222 vaccination. Receptor source: an adult in good health.

The CDR3 sequence: CASSWGSGSQETQYF. The CDR3 region has the DNA TGTGCCAGCAGCTGGGGTTCCGGGTCCCAAGAGACCCAGTACTTC. This chain uses TRBV11-2 with TRBJ2-5, with unresolved D. Germline lookup yields CDR1 SGHAT and CDR2 FQNNGV. Trimming left V 4 bases short and J 1 base short, with 13 bases between. This CDR3 comprises 15 residues.

The chain links TRBV7-8 to TRBJ2-7; D remains unclear. The CDR3 has 14 residues. Trimming took 3 bases from V and 2 from J, leaving 11 bases between them. CDR1 and CDR2 (germline): SGHVS, FQNEAQ. DNA for the CDR3: TGTGCCAGCAGCTTCCGTCCCGATGCCTACGAGCAGTACTTC. Residues: CASSFRPDAYEQYF.

The chain joins TRBV6-5 to TRBJ2-7, with D hard to call. CDR3 size: 12 residues. Germline V gives CDR1 MNHEY, CDR2 SVGAGI. V was clipped by 7 bases and J by 0 bases, with 7 bases between them. CDR3 sequence (DNA): TGTGCCAGCACCTGGGACTCCTACGAGCAGTACTTC. Its protein product is CASTWDSYEQYF.

The rearrangement uses TRBV2 and TRBJ1-5; 10 bases map to TRBD1. Looked up from germline, CDR1 is SNHLY and CDR2 is FYNNEI. Trimming took 4 bases from V and 7 from J; bases not matched to a gene: 4. The CDR3 is 14 amino acids. CDR3 nucleotides: TGTGCCAGCAGTGCAGGGACAGGGGAGCAGCCCCAGCATTTT. Amino acids: CASSAGTGEQPQHF.

The gene calls are TRBV7-2 and TRBJ1-6; D is possibly TRBD1 (6 bases). This CDR3 region has 15 residues. Trimming left V 8 bases short and J 9 bases short, with 20 bases between. CDR1 and CDR2 (germline): SGHTA, FQGNSA. Here the CDR3 DNA reads TGTGCCAGCTCGTCCCAGGGCAGGGGAGGTTCACCCCTCCACTTT. Translating gives CASSSQGRGGSPLHF.

The chain has TRBV6-5 and TRBJ1-4; a weak D match, TRBD1 (6 bases). The CDR3 has 16 amino acids. Per germline, CDR1 MNHEY and CDR2 SVGAGI. V lost 2 bases to trimming and J lost 0 bases, with 10 bases between them. The CDR3 DNA reads as TGTGCCAGCAGTTACCAGGGGACCGCAACTAATGAAAAACTGTTTTTT. It encodes CASSYQGTATNEKLFF.

This chain uses TRBV2 with TRBJ2-7; D unclear. The germline gives CDR1 SNHLY, CDR2 FYNNEI. This CDR3 region has 14 residues. The V end lost 1 base, the J end lost 0 bases, and 7 bases lay between the germline ends. CDR3 protein: CASSEDHSSYEQYF. CDR3 DNA: TGTGCCAGCAGTGAAGACCACAGCTCCTACGAGCAGTACTTC.

V and J are TRBV19 and TRBJ1-6, with D hard to call. The CDR3 consists of 12 residues. CDR1 LNHDA and CDR2 SQIVND come from the germline V gene (reference sequence). The V end was cut by 9 bases, the J end by 9 bases, with 12 bases between. CDR3 sequence reads: CASHRPPSPLHF. The CDR3 DNA sequence: TGTGCCAGCCACAGACCCCCTTCACCCCTCCACTTT.

This clone was picked up one time. The V gene is TRBV20-1, the J gene TRBJ2-3; 10 bases are a match to TRBD2. This CDR3 has 15 amino acids. Germline-derived CDR1 and CDR2 are DFQATT and SNEGSKA (reference sequence). J gave up 4 bases and V 4 bases, and 8 bases lay outside the gene matches. CDR3 DNA sequence: TGCAGTGCTAATGAACTAGCGGGGTGGGCAGATACGCAGTATTTT. This codes for CSANELAGWADTQYF.

The chain links TRBV7-8 to TRBJ2-1; D possibly corresponds to TRBD2 (5 bases). Germline assignment: CDR1 SGHVS and CDR2 FQNEAQ. This CDR3 is built from 13 residues. The germline V and J ends were trimmed by 1 base and 10 bases, with 11 bases remaining between them. CDR3 DNA: TGTGCCAGCAGCTTAGTTACAAGCGGCGAGCAGTTCTTC. It is translated as CASSLVTSGEQFF.

CDR3 sequence: CASSQSGPDEKLFF. The CDR3 nucleotides read TGTGCCAGCAGCCAATCTGGACCGGATGAAAAACTGTTTTTT. The rearrangement joins TRBV16 to TRBJ1-4; no clear D. V was shortened by 0 bases and J by 6 bases, with 8 bases between the two germline ends. Looked up from germline, CDR1 is KGHSY and CDR2 is FQNENV. The CDR3 runs 14 residues.